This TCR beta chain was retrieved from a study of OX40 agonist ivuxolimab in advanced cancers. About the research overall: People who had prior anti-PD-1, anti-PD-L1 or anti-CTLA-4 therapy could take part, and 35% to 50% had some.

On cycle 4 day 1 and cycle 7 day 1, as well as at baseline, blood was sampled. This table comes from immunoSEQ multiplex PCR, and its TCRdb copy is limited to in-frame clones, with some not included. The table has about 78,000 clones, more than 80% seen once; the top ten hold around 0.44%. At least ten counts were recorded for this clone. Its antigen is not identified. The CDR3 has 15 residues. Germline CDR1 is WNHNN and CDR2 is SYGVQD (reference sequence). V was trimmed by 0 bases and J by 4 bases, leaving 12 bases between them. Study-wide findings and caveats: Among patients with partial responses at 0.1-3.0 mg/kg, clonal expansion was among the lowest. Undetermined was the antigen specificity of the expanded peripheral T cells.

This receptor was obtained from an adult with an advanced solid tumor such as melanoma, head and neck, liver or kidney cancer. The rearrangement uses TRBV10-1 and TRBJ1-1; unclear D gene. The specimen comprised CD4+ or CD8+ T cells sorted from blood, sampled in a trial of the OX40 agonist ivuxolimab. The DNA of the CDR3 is TGCGCCAGCAGTGAGTCCCCACCCTGGGGCACTGAAGCTTTCTTT. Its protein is CASSESPPWGTEAFF.